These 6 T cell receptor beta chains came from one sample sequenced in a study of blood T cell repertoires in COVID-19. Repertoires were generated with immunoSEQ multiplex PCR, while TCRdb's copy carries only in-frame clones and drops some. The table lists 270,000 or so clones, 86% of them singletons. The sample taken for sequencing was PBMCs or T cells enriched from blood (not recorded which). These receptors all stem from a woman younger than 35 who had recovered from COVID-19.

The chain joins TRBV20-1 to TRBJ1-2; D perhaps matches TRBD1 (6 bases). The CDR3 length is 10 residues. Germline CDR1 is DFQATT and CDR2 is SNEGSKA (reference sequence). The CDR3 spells CRPNREGYTF. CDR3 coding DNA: TGCAGGCCAAACAGGGAAGGTTACACCTTC.

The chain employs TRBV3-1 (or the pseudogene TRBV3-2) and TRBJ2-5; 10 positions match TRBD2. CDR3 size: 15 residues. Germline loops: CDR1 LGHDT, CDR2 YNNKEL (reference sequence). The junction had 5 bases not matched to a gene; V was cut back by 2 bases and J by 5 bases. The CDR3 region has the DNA TGTGCCAGCAGCCAAAGGCTAGCGGGGGCCGAGACCCAGTACTTC. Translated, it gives CASSQRLAGAETQYF.

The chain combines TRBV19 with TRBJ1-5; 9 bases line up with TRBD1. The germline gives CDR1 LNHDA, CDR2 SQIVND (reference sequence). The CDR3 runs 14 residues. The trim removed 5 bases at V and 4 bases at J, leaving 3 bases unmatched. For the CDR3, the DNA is TGTGCCAGTAGTGTGACAGGGGGTAATCAGCCCCAGCATTTT. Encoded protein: CASSVTGGNQPQHF.

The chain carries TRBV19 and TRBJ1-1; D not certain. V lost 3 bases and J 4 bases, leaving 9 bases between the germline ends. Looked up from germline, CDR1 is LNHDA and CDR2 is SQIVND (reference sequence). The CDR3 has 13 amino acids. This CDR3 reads CASSMVASTEAFF. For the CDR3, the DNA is TGTGCCAGTAGTATGGTAGCGAGCACTGAAGCTTTCTTT.

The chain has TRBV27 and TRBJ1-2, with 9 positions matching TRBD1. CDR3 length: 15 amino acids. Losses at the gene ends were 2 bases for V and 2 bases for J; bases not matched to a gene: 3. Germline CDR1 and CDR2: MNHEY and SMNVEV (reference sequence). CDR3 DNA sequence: TGTGCCAGCAGTTTAATTGGGACAGGGAACTATGGCTACACCTTC. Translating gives CASSLIGTGNYGYTF.

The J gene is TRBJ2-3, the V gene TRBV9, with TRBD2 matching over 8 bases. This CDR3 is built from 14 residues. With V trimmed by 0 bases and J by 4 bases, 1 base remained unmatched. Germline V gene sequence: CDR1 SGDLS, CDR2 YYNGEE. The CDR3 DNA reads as TGTGCCAGCAGCGTAGAACTAGCGGCAGATACGCAGTATTTT. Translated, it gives CASSVELAADTQYF.